This T cell receptor beta chain was profiled in a study of shared T cell receptors in the human thymus. The CDR3 is made up of 13 amino acids. The germline gives CDR1 SGHVS, CDR2 FNYEAQ. Trimming cost V 10 bases and J 5 bases; bases outside gene matches: 6. Generated by immunoSEQ multiplex PCR, the TCRdb table keeps only in-frame clones and is missing some. Of roughly 500,000 clones listed, about four fifths are singletons. The same sample was also used in a study of human thymus T cells. Turning to that study: Resected material from corrective heart surgery provided the thymus tissue analysed.

This receptor was taken from a boy under two years old with a congenital heart defect. The specimen was thymocytes. The chain carries TRBV7-6 and TRBJ2-1; TRBD2 aligns across 9 bases. The CDR3 here is CAIVASGNNEQFF. The CDR3, as DNA: TGTGCCATTGTGGCTAGCGGGAACAATGAGCAGTTCTTC.